This T cell receptor (beta chain) was sequenced during a study of response to subunit inactivated influenza vaccine. Looked up from germline, CDR1 is SGHTA and CDR2 is FQGNSA. Trimming cost V 6 bases and J 0 bases, with 15 bases left between them. The CDR3 is 17 residues long. Turning to this clonotype: Its antigen is unknown.

Broader study findings: That few new T cells are recruited by each seasonal influenza vaccination was the authors' suggestion.

Each CDR3 protein gets one entry after TCRdb re-called the RT-PCR reads with MiXCR. Of 550,000 to 800,000 distinct CDR3 sequences in the sample, 14% were seen once. The input for sequencing was PBMCs from blood, taken roughly 2 weeks before vaccination. This clonotype originated in a man in his forties or fifties who received an inactivated influenza vaccine. The chain combines TRBV7-2 with TRBJ2-6; D assignment may be TRBD1 or TRBD2 (5 bases each). The CDR3: CASRPLGRNSGANVLTF. For the CDR3, the DNA is TGTGCCAGCAGACCCTTGGGACGGAACTCTGGGGCCAACGTCCTGACTTTC. The full variable domain, completed using reference TRBV7-2 and TRBJ2-6, is GAGVSQSPSNKVTEKGKDVELRCDPISGHTALYWYRQSLGQGLEFLIYFQGNSAPDKSGLPSDRFSAERTGGSVSTLTIQRTQQEDSAVYLCASRPLGRNSGANVLTFGAGSRLTVL.